Listed below are T cell receptor beta chains from one sample, sequenced in a study of control samples from healthy donors and cancer patients. Method: immunoSEQ multiplex PCR; TCRdb's copy keeps in-frame clones and lacks some. The table has 77,000 or so clones, 90% to 95% seen once. The sequencing sample was made of blood. These receptors were obtained from a man aged 30-40 years in good health. Each CDR3 is given with its conserved first and last residue. Each record gives: V gene, J gene, CDR3 protein.

TRBV24-1	TRBJ2-1	CATSGSTTTSGRGNEQFF
TRBV7-2	TRBJ2-7	CASSSLSYEQYF
TRBV4-1	TRBJ2-7	CASSQEGYYEQYF
TRBV7-9	TRBJ2-7	CASSPGGGGQAYEQYF
TRBV19	TRBJ1-1	CASSIVDRNTEAFF
TRBV6-2/TRBV6-3	TRBJ2-4	CASSYSGLLEDIQYF
TRBV5-1	TRBJ2-1	CASRFEGTVINEQFF
TRBV4-1	TRBJ2-6	CASSQDLPLSGANVLTF
TRBV7-9	TRBJ2-4	CASSPEENIQYF
TRBV5-1	TRBJ1-1	CASSLNPGGETEAFF
TRBV12-5	TRBJ1-3	CASGPKGAESSGNTIYF
TRBV7-9	TRBJ1-1	CASSPIGEAFF
TRBV29-1	TRBJ1-3	CSVARRDSNTIYF
TRBV18	TRBJ2-7	CASSPSTGLHEQYF
TRBV24-1	TRBJ2-1	CATSDRRGGNEQFF
TRBV4-3	TRBJ2-1	CASSQRTSGGNNEQFF
TRBV7-9	TRBJ2-1	CASSLAGPLFYNNEQFF
TRBV10-3	TRBJ2-3	CAISPSPSGTGDTQYF
TRBV10-3	TRBJ2-7	CAISDLGGAGGPGEQYF
TRBV11-1	TRBJ1-3	CASSPDRGGNTIYF
TRBV2	TRBJ2-7	CASSHGSSYEQYF
TRBV5-4	TRBJ1-2	CASTPRTQYGYTF
TRBV5-1	TRBJ2-5	CASSLDTGWETQYF
TRBV19	TRBJ2-1	CASSRTSGRSYNEQFF
TRBV28	TRBJ1-1	CASSEHRTDTEAFF
TRBV6-6	TRBJ1-5	CASSYDGTPNQPQHF
TRBV10-1	TRBJ2-5	CASSALGPQETQYF
TRBV23-1	TRBJ2-7	CAPHQGGDEQYF
TRBV9	TRBJ2-7	CASSEGRGEQYF
TRBV9	TRBJ2-3	CASSSAGLLDTQYF
TRBV7-9	TRBJ1-1	CASSFPDSSSEAFF
TRBV11-2	TRBJ2-7	CASSLGLAGDTYEQYF
TRBV9	TRBJ1-3	CASSVVGEGNTIYF
TRBV29-1	TRBJ1-2	CSVERDEGYGYTF
TRBV7-9	TRBJ2-1	CASGFQRVNEQFF
TRBV25-1	TRBJ1-2	CASSGQGGGYTF
TRBV4-2	TRBJ2-2	CATARGANTGELFF
TRBV21-1	TRBJ2-7	CASSKEAGGCVSTYEQYF